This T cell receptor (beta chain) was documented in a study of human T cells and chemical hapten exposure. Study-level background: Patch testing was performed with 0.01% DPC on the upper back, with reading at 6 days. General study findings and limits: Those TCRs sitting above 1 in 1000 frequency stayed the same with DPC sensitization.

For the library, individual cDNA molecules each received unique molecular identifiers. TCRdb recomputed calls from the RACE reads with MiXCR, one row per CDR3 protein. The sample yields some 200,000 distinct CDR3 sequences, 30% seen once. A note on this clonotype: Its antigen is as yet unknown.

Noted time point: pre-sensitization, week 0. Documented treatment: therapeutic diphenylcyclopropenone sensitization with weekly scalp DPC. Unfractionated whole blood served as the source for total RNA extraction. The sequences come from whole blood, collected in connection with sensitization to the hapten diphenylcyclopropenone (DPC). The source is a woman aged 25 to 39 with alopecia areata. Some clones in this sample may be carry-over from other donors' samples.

The CDR3 protein is CASSLGGFSEKLFF. The DNA for the CDR3 is TGTGCCAGCAGCTTAGGAGGATTCAGTGAAAAACTGTTTTTT. This chain connects TRBV7-2 to TRBJ1-4; D remains unclear. The CDR3 runs 14 residues. CDR1 is SGHTA, CDR2 FQGNSA, per germline. V lost 1 base to trimming and J lost 7 bases, with 10 bases between them.